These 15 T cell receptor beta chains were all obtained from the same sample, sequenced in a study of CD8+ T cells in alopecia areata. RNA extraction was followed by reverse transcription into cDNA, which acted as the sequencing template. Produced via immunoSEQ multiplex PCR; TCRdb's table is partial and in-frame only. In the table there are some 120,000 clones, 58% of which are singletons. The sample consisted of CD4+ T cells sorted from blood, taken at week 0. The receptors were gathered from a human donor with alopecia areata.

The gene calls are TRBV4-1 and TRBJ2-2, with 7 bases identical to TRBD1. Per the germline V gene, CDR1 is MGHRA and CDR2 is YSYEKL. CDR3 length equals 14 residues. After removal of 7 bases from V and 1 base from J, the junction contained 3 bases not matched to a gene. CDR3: CASKGQMNTGELFF. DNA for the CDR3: TGCGCCAGCAAGGGACAGATGAACACCGGGGAGCTGTTTTTT.

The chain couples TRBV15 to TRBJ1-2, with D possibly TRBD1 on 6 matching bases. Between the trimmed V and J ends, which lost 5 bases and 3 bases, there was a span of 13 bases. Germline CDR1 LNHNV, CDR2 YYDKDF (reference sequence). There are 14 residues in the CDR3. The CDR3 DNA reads TGTGCCACCAGCGCCACAGGGATGTACTATGGCTACACCTTC. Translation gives CATSATGMYYGYTF. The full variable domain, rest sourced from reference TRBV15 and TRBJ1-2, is DAMVIQNPRYQVTQFGKPVTLSCSQTLNHNVMYWYQQKSSQAPKLLFHYYDKDFNNEADTPDNFQSRRPNTSFCFLDIRSPGLGDTAMYLCATSATGMYYGYTFGSGTRLTVV.

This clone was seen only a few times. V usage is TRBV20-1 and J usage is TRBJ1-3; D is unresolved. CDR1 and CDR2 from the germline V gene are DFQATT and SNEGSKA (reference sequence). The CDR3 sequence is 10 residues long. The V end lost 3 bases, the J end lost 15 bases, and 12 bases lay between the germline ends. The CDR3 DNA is TGCAGTGCTAGTCTGCGGGTCCCATATTTT. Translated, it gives CSASLRVPYF.

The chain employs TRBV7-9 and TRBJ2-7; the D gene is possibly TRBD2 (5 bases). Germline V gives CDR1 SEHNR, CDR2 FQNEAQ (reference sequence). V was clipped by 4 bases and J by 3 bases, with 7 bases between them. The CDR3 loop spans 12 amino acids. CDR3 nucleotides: TGTGCCAGCAGCTCCGACTACTACGAGCAGTACTTC. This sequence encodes CASSSDYYEQYF.

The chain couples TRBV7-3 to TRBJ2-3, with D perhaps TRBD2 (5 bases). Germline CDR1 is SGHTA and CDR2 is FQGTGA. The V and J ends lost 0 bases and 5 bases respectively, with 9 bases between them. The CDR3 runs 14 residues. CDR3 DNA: TGTGCCAGCAGCTTAACTGGAGGACTAGATACGCAGTATTTT. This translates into CASSLTGGLDTQYF.

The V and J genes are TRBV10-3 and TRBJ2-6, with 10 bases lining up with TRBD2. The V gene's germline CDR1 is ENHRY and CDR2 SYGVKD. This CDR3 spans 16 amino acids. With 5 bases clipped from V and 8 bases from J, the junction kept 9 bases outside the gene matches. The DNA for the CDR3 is TGTGCCATCAGTCTAGCGGGAGAGTTCGGGACCAACGTCCTGACTTTC. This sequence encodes CAISLAGEFGTNVLTF.

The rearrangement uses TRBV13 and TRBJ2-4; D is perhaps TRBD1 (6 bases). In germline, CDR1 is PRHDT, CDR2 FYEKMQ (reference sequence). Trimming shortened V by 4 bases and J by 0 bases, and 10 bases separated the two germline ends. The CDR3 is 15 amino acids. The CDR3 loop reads CASSYQGIAKNIQYF. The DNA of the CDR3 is TGTGCCAGCAGCTATCAGGGGATAGCCAAAAACATTCAGTACTTC.

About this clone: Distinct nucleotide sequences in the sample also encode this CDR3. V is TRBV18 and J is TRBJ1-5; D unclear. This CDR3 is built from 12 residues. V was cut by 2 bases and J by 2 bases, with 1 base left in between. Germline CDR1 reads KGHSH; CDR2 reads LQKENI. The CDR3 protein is CASSPGNQPQHF. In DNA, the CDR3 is TGTGCCAGCTCACCAGGCAATCAGCCCCAGCATTTT.

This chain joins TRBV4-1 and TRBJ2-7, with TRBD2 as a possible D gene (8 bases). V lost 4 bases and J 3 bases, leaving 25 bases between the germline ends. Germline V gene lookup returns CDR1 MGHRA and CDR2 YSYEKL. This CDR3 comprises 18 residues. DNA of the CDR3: TGCGCCAGCAGCCCAGGGGGAGGGAAAAGACTAGCGAACTACGAGCAGTACTTC. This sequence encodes CASSPGGGKRLANYEQYF.

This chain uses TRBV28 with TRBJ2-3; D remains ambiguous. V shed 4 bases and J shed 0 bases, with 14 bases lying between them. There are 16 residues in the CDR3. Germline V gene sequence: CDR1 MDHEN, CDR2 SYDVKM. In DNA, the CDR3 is TGTGCCAGCAGTTCCATTCGTACAATTAGCACAGATACGCAGTATTTT. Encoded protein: CASSSIRTISTDTQYF.

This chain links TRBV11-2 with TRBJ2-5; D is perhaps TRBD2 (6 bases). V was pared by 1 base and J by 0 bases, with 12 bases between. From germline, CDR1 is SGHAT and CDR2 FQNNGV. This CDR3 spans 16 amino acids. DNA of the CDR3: TGTGCCAGCAGCTTAGGGTGGGAGGCTTACCAAGAGACCCAGTACTTC. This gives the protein CASSLGWEAYQETQYF.

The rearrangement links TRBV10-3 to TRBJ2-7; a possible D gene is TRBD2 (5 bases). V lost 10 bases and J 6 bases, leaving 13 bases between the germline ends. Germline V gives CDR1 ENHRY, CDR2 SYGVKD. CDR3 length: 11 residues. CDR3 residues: CATRWGVEQYF. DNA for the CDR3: TGTGCCACCCGGTGGGGAGTCGAGCAGTACTTC.

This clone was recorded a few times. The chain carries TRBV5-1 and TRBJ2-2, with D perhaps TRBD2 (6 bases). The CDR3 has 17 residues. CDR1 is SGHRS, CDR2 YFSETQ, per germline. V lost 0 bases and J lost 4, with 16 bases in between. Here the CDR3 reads CASSLARGGEFTGELFF. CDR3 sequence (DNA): TGCGCCAGCAGCTTGGCGCGTGGCGGGGAGTTCACCGGGGAGCTGTTTTTT.

The CDR3 DNA reads as TGTGCCAGTAGTATGGGGCGGGGACAGGGACATTCACCCCTCCACTTT. It is translated as CASSMGRGQGHSPLHF. The chain uses TRBV19 and TRBJ1-6; TRBD1 matches 9 bases. This CDR3 region has 16 residues. Germline V lookup: CDR1 LNHDA, CDR2 SQIVND (reference sequence). V lost 3 bases to trimming and J lost 8 bases; unmatched junction nucleotides: 8.

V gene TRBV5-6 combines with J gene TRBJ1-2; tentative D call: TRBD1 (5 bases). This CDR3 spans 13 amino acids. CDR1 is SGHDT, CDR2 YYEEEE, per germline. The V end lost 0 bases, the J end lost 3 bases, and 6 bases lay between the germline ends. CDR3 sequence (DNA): TGTGCCAGCAGCTTGGGACAGTACTATGGCTACACCTTC. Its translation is CASSLGQYYGYTF.